Below are 17 T cell receptor beta chains sequenced from a single sample in a study of cytomegalovirus exposure and HLA in healthy donors (dated by TCRdb to about 2017). Receptor amplification or capture employed the immunoSEQ multiplex PCR assay. The multiplex PCR relied on a mix of 60 forward primers for TCR Vbeta segments and 13 reverse primers for TCR Jbeta segments. TCRdb provides this immuneACCESS table in a form limited to in-frame rearrangements. Some clones are lacking; in checked studies, under half of them reflect an unresolved V gene, and why the rest are absent is not known. The sample table shows some 54,000 clones, and approximately 70% are seen once. Together, the top ten hold about 3% of the sample. What was sequenced was PBMCs. These receptors were taken from a man younger than 30 in good health and CMV-seronegative.

V is TRBV6-5 and J is TRBJ2-2; 7 bases match TRBD1. Germline V CDR1 and CDR2: MNHEY, SVGAGI. CDR3 length equals 13 residues. The CDR3 loop is CVAIRTGTGELFF. Here the CDR3 DNA reads TGTGTCGCCATCCGGACAGGCACCGGGGAGCTGTTTTTT.

This chain connects TRBV27 to TRBJ1-5; D gene unclear. V lost 2 bases, J lost 2 bases, and 4 bases lay in between. There are 13 residues in the CDR3. The germline V gene encodes CDR1 MNHEY and CDR2 SMNVEV (reference sequence). The chain's CDR3 is CASSLLGNQPQHF. CDR3 nucleotide sequence: TGTGCCAGCAGTTTACTTGGCAATCAGCCCCAGCATTTT.

The table lists this clone with a few counts. The chain couples TRBV29-1 to TRBJ1-3; 9 bases map to TRBD1. J lost 4 bases, V lost 6 bases, and 22 bases had no gene match. Germline V gives CDR1 SQVTM, CDR2 ANQGSEA. CDR3 length: 19 residues. This chain's CDR3 is CSVDWDRVTYRGSGNTIYF. In DNA, the CDR3 is TGCAGCGTGGACTGGGACAGGGTAACTTACCGCGGGTCGGGAAACACCATATATTTT. The variable domain in full, completed from reference TRBV29-1 and TRBJ1-3, reads SAVISQKPSRDICQRGTSLTIQCQVDSQVTMMFWYRQQPGQSLTLIATANQGSEATYESGFVIDKFPISRPNLTFSTLTVSNMSPEDSSIYLCSVDWDRVTYRGSGNTIYFGEGSWLTVV.

The CDR3 spells CASSLGDRNQPQHF. In nucleotides, the CDR3 is TGTGCCAGCAGCTTAGGAGACAGGAATCAGCCCCAGCATTTT. The chain is built from TRBV7-9 and TRBJ1-5, with D possibly TRBD1 on 6 matching bases. Germline V lookup: CDR1 SEHNR, CDR2 FQNEAQ (reference sequence). Trimming removed 1 base from V and 4 bases from J, with 8 bases in between. The CDR3 loop spans 14 amino acids.

This clone occurred once. This chain connects TRBV5-1 to TRBJ2-1, with 9 bases that match TRBD2. Germline assignment: CDR1 SGHRS and CDR2 YFSETQ. The CDR3 loop spans 15 amino acids. J was trimmed by 10 bases and V by 4 bases; bases with no gene match: 12. The CDR3 nucleotides are TGCGCCAGCAGCCCGACTAGCGGAGCGTTTGGCGAGCAGTTCTTC. Protein sequence: CASSPTSGAFGEQFF.

The sample holds a few counts of this clone. This chain links TRBV25-1 with TRBJ1-5; D possibly corresponds to TRBD1 (5 bases). This CDR3 comprises 16 residues. Looked up from germline, CDR1 is MGHDK and CDR2 is SYGVNS. The V and J ends lost 6 bases and 5 bases respectively, with 20 bases between them. The CDR3 DNA sequence: TGTGCCAGCAGAGAGACCGGGGGGGTGGGGGATCAGCCCCAGCATTTT. Encoded protein: CASRETGGVGDQPQHF.

This clone was seen a handful of times. V and J are TRBV28 and TRBJ1-2; D remains unclear. CDR3 length: 15 residues. Trimming removed 7 bases at V and 4 bases at J, with 19 bases between. Germline V gene lookup returns CDR1 MDHEN and CDR2 SYDVKM. The CDR3 sequence is CASISAQIFTYGYTF. The CDR3 DNA reads TGTGCCAGCATCTCGGCACAGATCTTCACCTATGGCTACACCTTC.

The chain employs TRBV28 and TRBJ2-5, with D tentatively TRBD2 (6 bases). V lost 5 bases, J lost 5 bases, and 15 bases lay in between. Germline V gives CDR1 MDHEN, CDR2 SYDVKM. The CDR3 length is 14 residues. As DNA, the CDR3 is TGTGCCAGCAGTCCCCCACATGGGGGGGAGACCCAGTACTTC. This encodes CASSPPHGGETQYF.

The chain combines TRBV29-1 with TRBJ2-7, with 8 bases aligning to TRBD1. Per germline, CDR1 SQVTM and CDR2 ANQGSEA. The CDR3 length is 14 residues. Trimming took 2 bases from V and 2 from J; bases not matched to a gene: 5. The CDR3, as DNA: TGCAGCGTTGAAACAGGACAGGGTACCTACGAGCAGTACTTC. Residues: CSVETGQGTYEQYF.

This clone was detected only a few times. The chain recombines TRBV6-1 with TRBJ2-1, with 8 positions matching TRBD2. V trimming: 2 bases; J trimming: 12 bases; junction bases outside the gene matches: 3. The length of the CDR3 is 12 residues. Germline CDR1 and CDR2: MNHNS and SASEGT. The CDR3 nucleotides are TGTGCCAGCAGTGAAAGCCGGGGGGGGCAGTTCTTC. This sequence encodes CASSESRGGQFF.

The rearrangement uses TRBV10-1 and TRBJ2-7; 9 positions agree with TRBD2. CDR3 length equals 17 residues. The germline gives CDR1 WNHNN, CDR2 SYGVQD (reference sequence). The V gene end was trimmed by 0 bases and the J gene end by 3 bases; junction bases not matched to a gene: 9. The CDR3 reads CASSESNTLAGNYEQYF. In nucleotides, the CDR3 is TGCGCCAGCAGTGAGTCGAACACTCTAGCGGGGAACTACGAGCAGTACTTC.

This clone was seen more than once but under ten times. The chain carries TRBV2 and TRBJ1-2; D call uncertain. The germline gives CDR1 SNHLY, CDR2 FYNNEI. The V end lost 8 bases, the J end lost 8 bases, and 12 bases lay between the germline ends. The CDR3 covers 11 residues. The CDR3, as DNA: TGTGCCAGCGCGAGGACTCTCGGCTACACCTTC. Translation: CASARTLGYTF.

The genes are TRBV6-1 and TRBJ1-1, with D perhaps matching TRBD1 (6 bases). The CDR3 spans 12 residues. V lost 5 bases, J lost 4 bases, and 8 bases lay in between. CDR1 MNHNS and CDR2 SASEGT come from the germline V gene. Here the CDR3 reads CASSFRGTEAFF. The CDR3 nucleotides read TGTGCCAGCAGTTTCAGGGGCACTGAAGCTTTCTTT.

The chain carries TRBV29-1 and TRBJ1-1; D is perhaps TRBD1 (5 bases). This CDR3 has 13 residues. The germline V gene encodes CDR1 SQVTM and CDR2 ANQGSEA. V was cut by 7 bases and J by 0 bases, with 12 bases left in between. The CDR3, as DNA: TGCAGCGGGGCAGGGCTACTGAACACTGAAGCTTTCTTT. This codes for CSGAGLLNTEAFF.

The V gene is TRBV4-1, the J gene TRBJ2-7; the match to TRBD1 covers 9 bases. This CDR3 is 15 amino acids long. Germline V gene data show CDR1 as MGHRA and CDR2 as YSYEKL. After removal of 5 bases from V and 2 bases from J, the junction contained 7 bases not matched to a gene. CDR3 DNA: TGCGCCAGCAGCTCACCCGGGACAGGGACCTACGAGCAGTACTTC. Translation: CASSSPGTGTYEQYF.

In this sample, this clone turned up a few times. The gene calls are TRBV5-1 and TRBJ2-1, with D perhaps matching TRBD2 (5 bases). The germline CDR1 and CDR2 sequences are SGHRS and YFSETQ. CDR3 size: 15 residues. V was shortened by 4 bases and J by 5 bases, with 16 bases between the two germline ends. The CDR3 loop reads CASSPRGAAHNEQFF. In DNA, the CDR3 is TGCGCCAGCAGCCCTCGGGGAGCGGCCCACAATGAGCAGTTCTTC.

This chain links TRBV2 with TRBJ2-3, with unresolved D. V was clipped by 6 bases and J by 6 bases, with 19 bases between them. The CDR3 sequence is 15 residues long. Germline V gene lookup returns CDR1 SNHLY and CDR2 FYNNEI. CDR3 in DNA: TGTGCCAGCAGCTCCGAAGGCACTCCTAGGGATACGCAGTATTTT. This sequence encodes CASSSEGTPRDTQYF.